This is a list of T cell receptor beta chains from one sample in a study of cytomegalovirus exposure and HLA in healthy donors. Assay used: immunoSEQ multiplex PCR; TCRdb lists only in-frame clones, some missing. The profile shows roughly 200,000 clones, 83% of them singletons. Sequenced material: PBMCs. Source of these receptors: a man between 40 and 49 years old in good health and CMV-seropositive. Each CDR3 is given with its conserved first and last residue. A D gene is named only where the DNA matches it firmly. The listing skips clone size in some rows; elsewhere it reads once, few, many or a size class.

clone_size j_call v_call d_call cdr3_length cdr3_aa cdr3_nt
- TRBJ2-7 TRBV9 - 15 CASSGQPSMDYEQYF TGTGCCAGCAGTGGGCAGCCCAGTATGGACTACGAGCAGTACTTC
- TRBJ1-2 TRBV28 - 16 CASSRPKSGGIYGYTF TGTGCCAGCAGCCGGCCCAAATCAGGAGGGATCTATGGCTACACCTTC
- TRBJ1-1 TRBV5-6 TRBD1 13 CASRRTGFAEAFF TGTGCCAGCAGAAGGACAGGGTTCGCTGAAGCTTTCTTT
- TRBJ2-1 TRBV30 - 14 CAWSENSYYNEQFF TGTGCCTGGAGTGAAAACTCCTACTACAATGAGCAGTTCTTC
- TRBJ1-2 TRBV19 - 15 CASSIADRANYGYTF TGTGCCAGTAGTATAGCTGACAGAGCTAACTATGGCTACACCTTC
- TRBJ1-5 TRBV19 TRBD1 18 CASSRPSGTGVGNQPQHF TGTGCCAGTAGTAGGCCCTCTGGGACAGGGGTGGGCAATCAGCCCCAGCATTTT
few TRBJ2-7 TRBV28 TRBD2 16 CASSLAAGNRPDEQYF TGTGCCAGCAGTTTAGCAGCGGGGAACCGACCAGACGAGCAGTACTTC
- TRBJ2-1 TRBV7-7 - 15 CASSLDPGSLHEQFF TGTGCTAGCAGCTTAGATCCAGGGTCCTTGCATGAGCAGTTCTTC
- TRBJ2-1 TRBV28 TRBD2 16 CASSSGLAGTYNEQFF TGTGCCAGCAGTTCGGGACTAGCGGGTACTTACAATGAGCAGTTCTTC
- TRBJ2-3 TRBV5-4 - 14 CASSLPGGTDTQYF TGTGCCAGCAGCTTGCCAGGGGGGACAGATACGCAGTATTTT
- TRBJ2-5 TRBV6-1 - 13 CASSRTRQETQYF TGTGCCAGCAGTAGGACACGACAAGAGACCCAGTACTTC
- TRBJ2-5 TRBV7-3 - 13 CASSRGMKETQYF TGTGCCAGCAGCCGAGGGATGAAAGAGACCCAGTACTTC
- TRBJ2-3 TRBV9 - 16 CASSAREGHPTDTQYF TGTGCCAGCAGCGCGAGAGAAGGACATCCCACAGATACGCAGTATTTT
- TRBJ2-5 TRBV9 TRBD2 16 CASSLRTSGAQETQYF TGTGCCAGCAGCTTACGGACTAGCGGGGCTCAAGAGACCCAGTACTTC
- TRBJ2-7 TRBV6-1 TRBD1 14 CASRRDRSSYEQYF TGTGCCAGCAGAAGGGACAGAAGCTCCTACGAGCAGTACTTC
- TRBJ2-2 TRBV11-2 - 15 CASSLVMGATGELFF TGTGCCAGCAGCCTCGTCATGGGGGCCACCGGGGAGCTGTTTTTT
- TRBJ2-7 TRBV7-8 - 13 CASSLSTRNEQYF TGTGCCAGCAGCTTATCTACGAGAAACGAGCAGTACTTC
- TRBJ2-7 TRBV5-1 TRBD2 14 CASSYSGSGYEQYF TGCGCCAGCAGCTATAGCGGGAGCGGCTACGAGCAGTACTTC
- TRBJ1-2 TRBV18 TRBD1 15 CASSPSQGQAYGYTF TGTGCCAGCTCACCATCCCAGGGACAGGCCTATGGCTACACCTTC
- TRBJ1-1 TRBV29-1 - 12 CSVLGARTEAFF TGCAGCGTATTGGGGGCGCGGACTGAAGCTTTCTTT
- TRBJ2-1 TRBV7-3 TRBD2 19 CASSLVRLAGGSETNEQFF TGTGCCAGCAGCTTAGTTCGACTAGCGGGAGGATCAGAAACTAATGAGCAGTTCTTC
- TRBJ2-7 TRBV7-8 TRBD2 15 CASSLVRERHYEQYF TGTGCCAGCAGCTTAGTGCGGGAGAGGCACTACGAGCAGTACTTC
- TRBJ2-1 TRBV9 TRBD1 15 CASRQPGQGVNEQFF TGTGCCAGCAGGCAACCGGGACAGGGGGTGAATGAGCAGTTCTTC
- TRBJ2-1 TRBV7-9 - 15 CASSTTRRSLNEQFF TGTGCCAGCAGCACGACTAGGAGGTCCCTGAATGAGCAGTTCTTC
- TRBJ1-5 TRBV19 TRBD1 15 CASSTRDRGGQPQHF TGTGCCAGTAGTACTCGGGACAGGGGAGGGCAGCCCCAGCATTTT
- TRBJ2-7 TRBV5-1 TRBD1 15 CASSSWTGGGEEQYF TGCGCCAGCAGCTCCTGGACAGGGGGCGGTGAAGAGCAGTACTTC
- TRBJ2-7 TRBV28 TRBD1 15 CASNSFRGGEYEQYF TGTGCCAGCAATTCGTTTAGAGGGGGCGAATACGAGCAGTACTTC
- TRBJ2-1 TRBV6-5 TRBD2 15 CASSGTGTRGEKQFF TGTGCCAGCAGCGGCACCGGGACTAGGGGTGAGAAGCAGTTCTTC
once TRBJ2-1 TRBV6-5 - 13 CASRTPLATEQFF TGTGCCAGCAGAACCCCACTAGCAACTGAGCAGTTCTTC
- TRBJ2-5 TRBV19 - 15 CASSTSLENQETQYF TGTGCCAGTAGTACGTCTCTAGAGAACCAAGAGACCCAGTACTTC
- TRBJ1-4 TRBV6-1 - 18 CASSEALRQVSTNEKLFF TGTGCCAGCAGTGAAGCGCTCAGGCAGGTCTCAACTAATGAAAAACTGTTTTTT
- TRBJ2-5 TRBV20-1 - 11 CSALLREEQYF TGCAGTGCTCTATTAAGAGAGGAGCAGTACTTC
- TRBJ1-1 TRBV27 TRBD1 14 CASSLTGLNTEAFF TGTGCCAGCAGTTTGACAGGGCTCAACACTGAAGCTTTCTTT
- TRBJ2-2 TRBV28 TRBD2 16 CASSLLLAGDTGELFF TGTGCCAGCAGTTTATTACTAGCGGGAGACACCGGGGAGCTGTTTTTT
- TRBJ1-5 TRBV10-3 - 18 CAISESRQNPPSNQPQHF TGTGCCATCAGTGAGTCGAGGCAGAACCCCCCTAGCAATCAGCCCCAGCATTTT
- TRBJ1-1 TRBV5-5 TRBD1 13 CASSWGTGNEAFF TGTGCCAGCAGCTGGGGGACAGGGAATGAAGCTTTCTTT
few TRBJ1-1 TRBV28 TRBD1 15 CASSLLTGTFTEAFF TGTGCCAGCAGCCTCTTGACAGGGACATTTACTGAAGCTTTCTTT
- TRBJ2-5 TRBV6-5 TRBD1 13 CASRKTGAETQYF TGTGCCAGCAGGAAGACAGGGGCAGAGACCCAGTACTTC
- TRBJ1-1 TRBV5-1 - 13 CASSLWGETEAFF TGCGCCAGCAGCTTGTGGGGGGAAACTGAAGCTTTCTTT
- TRBJ2-5 TRBV7-9 TRBD2 15 CASSFPSGREETQYF TGTGCCAGCAGCTTCCCTAGCGGGAGGGAAGAGACCCAGTACTTC
- TRBJ2-1 TRBV28 TRBD2 14 CASSSGTSVNFMFF TGTGCCAGCAGTTCCGGGACTAGCGTCAACTTTATGTTCTTC
- TRBJ2-7 TRBV25-1 - 13 CASSPQGGVEQYF TGTGCCAGCAGTCCCCAGGGGGGAGTCGAGCAGTACTTC
- TRBJ2-1 TRBV2 TRBD2 17 CASSETSGRALYNEQFF TGTGCCAGCAGTGAAACTAGCGGGAGGGCCCTCTACAATGAGCAGTTCTTC
- TRBJ2-1 TRBV7-2 TRBD2 15 CASPQREGRYNEQFF TGTGCCAGCCCACAGCGGGAGGGAAGGTACAATGAGCAGTTCTTC
- TRBJ1-5 TRBV6-4 - 14 CASSPQGGSQPQHF TGTGCCAGCAGTCCCCAGGGAGGAAGCCAGCCCCAGCATTTT
- TRBJ1-5 TRBV27 - 14 CASRPTGSNQPQHF TGTGCCAGCAGGCCGACTGGGAGCAATCAGCCCCAGCATTTT
- TRBJ1-2 TRBV30 TRBD1 17 CAWSVLRKGASIGGYTF TGTGCCTGGAGTGTACTCCGAAAGGGGGCCTCGATTGGTGGCTACACCTTC
- TRBJ1-3 TRBV7-8 - 13 CASSPGAGNTIYF TGTGCCAGCAGCCCAGGGGCTGGAAACACCATATATTTT
- TRBJ2-7 TRBV30 TRBD2 14 CAWAGLAGDYEQYF TGTGCCTGGGCGGGACTAGCGGGAGACTACGAGCAGTACTTC
- TRBJ2-5 TRBV27 TRBD2 14 CASKGLAREETQYF TGTGCCAGCAAGGGACTAGCGCGCGAAGAGACCCAGTACTTC
- TRBJ2-1 TRBV29-1 - 15 CSGGSGTLSYNEQFF TGCAGCGGTGGCTCCGGGACACTTTCCTACAATGAGCAGTTCTTC
- TRBJ2-1 TRBV5-1 TRBD2 14 CASSLGLAGNEQFF TGCGCCAGCAGCTTGGGACTAGCGGGAAATGAGCAGTTCTTC
- TRBJ2-1 TRBV5-6 TRBD2 18 CASSDRLSREGPYNEQFF TGTGCCAGCAGCGACAGACTCTCGCGGGAGGGGCCCTACAATGAGCAGTTCTTC
- TRBJ1-1 TRBV6-6 - 13 CASSRFTGTEAFF TGTGCCAGCAGCCGATTTACAGGAACTGAAGCTTTCTTT
- TRBJ1-1 TRBV27 - 14 CASSLYGEGGEAFF TGTGCCAGCAGTTTATACGGGGAAGGGGGAGAAGCTTTCTTT
- TRBJ1-5 TRBV27 - 13 CASSLSSFQPQHF TGTGCCAGCAGTTTATCGTCGTTTCAGCCCCAGCATTTT
- TRBJ1-1 TRBV2 - 13 CASGRGQPGEAFF TGTGCCAGCGGGAGAGGACAGCCGGGTGAAGCTTTCTTT
once TRBJ1-1 TRBV19 TRBD1 15 CASSIDPWTGAEAFF TGTGCCAGTAGTATAGATCCCTGGACAGGCGCTGAAGCTTTCTTT
- TRBJ1-5 TRBV9 - 15 CASSVGEGRGQPQHF TGTGCCAGCAGCGTAGGAGAGGGAAGAGGACAGCCCCAGCATTTT